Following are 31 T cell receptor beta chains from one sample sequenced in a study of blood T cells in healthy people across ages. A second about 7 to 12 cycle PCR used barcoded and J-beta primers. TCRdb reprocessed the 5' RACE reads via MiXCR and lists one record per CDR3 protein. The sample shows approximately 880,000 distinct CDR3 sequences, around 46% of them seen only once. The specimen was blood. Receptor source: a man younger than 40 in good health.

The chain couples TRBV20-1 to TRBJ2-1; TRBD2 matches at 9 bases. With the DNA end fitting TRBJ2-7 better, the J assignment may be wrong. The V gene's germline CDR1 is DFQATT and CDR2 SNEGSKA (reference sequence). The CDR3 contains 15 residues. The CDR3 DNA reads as TGCAGTGCTAGAGATCTAGCGGGGCTCTACAATGAGCAGTACTTC. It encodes CSARDLAGLYNEQYF.

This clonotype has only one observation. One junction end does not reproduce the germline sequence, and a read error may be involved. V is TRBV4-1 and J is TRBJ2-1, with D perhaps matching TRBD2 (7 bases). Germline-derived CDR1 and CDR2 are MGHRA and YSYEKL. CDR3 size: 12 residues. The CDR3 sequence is CPSSQGGGSEFF. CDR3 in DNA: TGCCCCAGCAGCCAAGGGGGAGGGAGTGAGTTCTTC.

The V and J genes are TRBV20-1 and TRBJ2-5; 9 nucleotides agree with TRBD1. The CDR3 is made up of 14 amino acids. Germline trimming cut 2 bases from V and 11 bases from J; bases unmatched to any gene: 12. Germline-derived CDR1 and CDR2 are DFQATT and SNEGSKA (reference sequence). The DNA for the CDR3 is TGCAGTGCTAGAAATAGGGGACAGGGAGCTGAGCAGTACTTC. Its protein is CSARNRGQGAEQYF.

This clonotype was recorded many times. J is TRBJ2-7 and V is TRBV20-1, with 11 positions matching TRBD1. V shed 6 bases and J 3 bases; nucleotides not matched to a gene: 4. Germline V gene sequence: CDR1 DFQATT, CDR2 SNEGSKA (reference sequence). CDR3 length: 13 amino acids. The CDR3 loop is CSATGQGDYEQYF. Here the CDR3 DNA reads TGCAGTGCCACGGGACAGGGGGACTACGAGCAGTACTTC.

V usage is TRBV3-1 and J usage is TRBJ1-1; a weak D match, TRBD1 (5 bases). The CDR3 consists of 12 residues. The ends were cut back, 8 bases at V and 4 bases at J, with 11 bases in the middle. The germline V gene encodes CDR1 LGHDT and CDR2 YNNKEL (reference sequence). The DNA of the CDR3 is TGTGCCAGCTCCAGGGAGGTCACTGAAGCTTTCTTT. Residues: CASSREVTEAFF. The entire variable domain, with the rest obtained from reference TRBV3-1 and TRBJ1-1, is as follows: DTAVSQTPKYLVTQMGNDKSIKCEQNLGHDTMYWYKQDSKKFLKIMFSYNNKELIINETVPNRFSPKSPDKAHLNLHINSLELGDSAVYFCASSREVTEAFFGQGTRLTVV.

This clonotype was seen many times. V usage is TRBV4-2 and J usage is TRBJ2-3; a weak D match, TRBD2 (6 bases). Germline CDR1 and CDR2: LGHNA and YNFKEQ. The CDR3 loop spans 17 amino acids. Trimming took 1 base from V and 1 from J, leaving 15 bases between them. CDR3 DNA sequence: TGTGCCAGCAGCCAAGCAGAGACTAGAGTTGGCACAGATACGCAGTATTTT. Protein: CASSQAETRVGTDTQYF.

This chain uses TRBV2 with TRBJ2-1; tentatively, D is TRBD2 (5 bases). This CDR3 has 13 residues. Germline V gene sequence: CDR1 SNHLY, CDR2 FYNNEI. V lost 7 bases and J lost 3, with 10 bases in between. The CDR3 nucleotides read TGTGCCAGCATGGCGAGGGTCTACAATGAGCAGTTCTTC. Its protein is CASMARVYNEQFF.

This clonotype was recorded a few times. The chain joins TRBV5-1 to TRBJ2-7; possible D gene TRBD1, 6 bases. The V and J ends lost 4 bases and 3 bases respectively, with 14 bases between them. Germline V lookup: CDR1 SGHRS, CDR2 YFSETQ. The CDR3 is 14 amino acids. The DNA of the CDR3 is TGCGCCAGCAGCCAACAGGGCCGGGTCTACGAGCAGTACTTC. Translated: CASSQQGRVYEQYF.

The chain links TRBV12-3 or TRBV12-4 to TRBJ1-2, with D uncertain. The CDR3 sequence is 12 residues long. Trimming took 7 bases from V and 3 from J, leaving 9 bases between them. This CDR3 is CASNDRYYGYTF. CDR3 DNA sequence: TGTGCCAGCAACGACCGGTACTATGGCTACACCTTC.

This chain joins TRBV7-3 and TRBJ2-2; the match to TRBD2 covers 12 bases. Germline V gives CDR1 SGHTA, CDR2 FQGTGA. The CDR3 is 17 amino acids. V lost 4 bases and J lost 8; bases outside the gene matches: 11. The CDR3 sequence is CASSSGRTSGADGELFF. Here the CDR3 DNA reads TGTGCCAGCAGCTCAGGCCGGACTAGCGGGGCTGATGGGGAGCTGTTTTTT.

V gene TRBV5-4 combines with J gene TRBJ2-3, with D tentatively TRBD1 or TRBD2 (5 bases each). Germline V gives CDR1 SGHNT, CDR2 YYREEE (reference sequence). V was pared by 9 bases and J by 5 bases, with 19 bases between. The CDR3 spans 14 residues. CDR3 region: CAIHGDGSEDTQYF. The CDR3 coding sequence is TGTGCCATCCACGGGGACGGGTCGGAAGATACGCAGTATTTT.

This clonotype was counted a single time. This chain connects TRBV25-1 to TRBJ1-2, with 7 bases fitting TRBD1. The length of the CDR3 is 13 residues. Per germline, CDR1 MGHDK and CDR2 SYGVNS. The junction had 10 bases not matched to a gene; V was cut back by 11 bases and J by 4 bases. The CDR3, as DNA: TGTGCCGGCGAACAGGGGATTGGCTATGGCTACACCTTC. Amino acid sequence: CAGEQGIGYGYTF.

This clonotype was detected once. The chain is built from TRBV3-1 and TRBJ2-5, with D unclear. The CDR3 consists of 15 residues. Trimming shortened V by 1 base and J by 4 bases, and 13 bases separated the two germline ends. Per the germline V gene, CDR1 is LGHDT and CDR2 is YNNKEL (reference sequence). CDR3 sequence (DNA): TGTGCCAGCAGCCAAGTCCCCGCAGGTGGAGAGACCCAGTACTTC. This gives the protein CASSQVPAGGETQYF.

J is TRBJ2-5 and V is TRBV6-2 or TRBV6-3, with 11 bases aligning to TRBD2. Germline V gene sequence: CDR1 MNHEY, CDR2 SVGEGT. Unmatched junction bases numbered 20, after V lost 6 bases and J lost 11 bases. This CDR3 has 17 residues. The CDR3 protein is CASSRLAGTYEPREQYF. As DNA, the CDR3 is TGTGCCAGCAGCAGACTAGCGGGGACGTACGAGCCTCGGGAGCAGTACTTC.

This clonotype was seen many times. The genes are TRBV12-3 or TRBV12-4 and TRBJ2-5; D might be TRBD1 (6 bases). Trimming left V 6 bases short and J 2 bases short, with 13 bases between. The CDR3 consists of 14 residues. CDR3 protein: CASSLQGRQETQYF. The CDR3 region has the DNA TGTGCCAGCAGCCTCCAGGGGCGACAAGAGACCCAGTACTTC.

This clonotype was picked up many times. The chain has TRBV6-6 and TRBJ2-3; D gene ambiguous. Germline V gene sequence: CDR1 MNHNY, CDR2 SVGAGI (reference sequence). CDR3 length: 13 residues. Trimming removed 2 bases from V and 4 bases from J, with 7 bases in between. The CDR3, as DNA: TGTGCCAGCAGTTACCCGCCTTCAGATACGCAGTATTTT. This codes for CASSYPPSDTQYF.

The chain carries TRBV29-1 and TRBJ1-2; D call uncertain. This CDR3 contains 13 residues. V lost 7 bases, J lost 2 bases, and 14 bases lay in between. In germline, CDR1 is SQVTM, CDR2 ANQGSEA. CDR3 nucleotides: TGCAGCGGACTGCGGGATATGAACTATGGCTACACCTTC. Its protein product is CSGLRDMNYGYTF.

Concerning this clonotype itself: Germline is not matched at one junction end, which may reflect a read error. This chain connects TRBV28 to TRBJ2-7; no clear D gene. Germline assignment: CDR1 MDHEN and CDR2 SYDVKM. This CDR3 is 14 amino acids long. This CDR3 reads CACSETNPPYEQYF. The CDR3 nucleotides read TGTGCCTGCAGTGAAACTAACCCCCCCTACGAGCAGTACTTC.

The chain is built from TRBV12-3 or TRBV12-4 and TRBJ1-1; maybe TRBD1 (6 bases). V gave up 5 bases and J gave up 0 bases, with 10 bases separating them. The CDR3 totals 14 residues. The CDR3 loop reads CASSRQALNTEAFF. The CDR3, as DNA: TGTGCCAGCAGTCGACAGGCGTTGAACACTGAAGCTTTCTTT.

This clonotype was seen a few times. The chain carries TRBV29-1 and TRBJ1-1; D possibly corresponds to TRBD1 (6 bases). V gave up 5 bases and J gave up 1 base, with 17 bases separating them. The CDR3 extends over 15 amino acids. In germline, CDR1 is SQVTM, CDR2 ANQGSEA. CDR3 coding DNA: TGCAGCGTTCCGAGGGGGGGGGTACAGAACACTGAAGCTTTCTTT. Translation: CSVPRGGVQNTEAFF.

The CDR3 loop reads CASSRINQGQGGTEAFF. For the CDR3, the DNA is TGTGCCAGCTCGCGTATAAACCAGGGGCAGGGGGGCACTGAAGCTTTCTTT. The chain couples TRBV18 to TRBJ1-1; 7 bases agree with TRBD1. V trimming: 6 bases; J trimming: 4 bases; junction bases outside the gene matches: 17. This CDR3 has 17 residues. Germline assignment: CDR1 KGHSH and CDR2 LQKENI.

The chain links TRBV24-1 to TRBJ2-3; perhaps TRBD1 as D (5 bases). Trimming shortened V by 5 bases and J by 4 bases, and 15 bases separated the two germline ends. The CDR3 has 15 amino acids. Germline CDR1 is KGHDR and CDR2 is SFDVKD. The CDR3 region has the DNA TGTGCCACCAGTGGCACAGCAGGGTCCTCAGATACGCAGTATTTT. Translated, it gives CATSGTAGSSDTQYF.

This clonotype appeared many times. CDR3 nucleotides: TGCAGTGCTCGTTCGACTAGCGGGGGTAGTACAGATACGCAGTATTTT. Amino acids: CSARSTSGGSTDTQYF. The chain has TRBV20-1 and TRBJ2-3; TRBD2 matches 12 bases. Germline V gene sequence: CDR1 DFQATT, CDR2 SNEGSKA (reference sequence). The V and J ends lost 5 bases and 3 bases, in that order; junction bases with no gene match: 9. The CDR3 has 16 amino acids.

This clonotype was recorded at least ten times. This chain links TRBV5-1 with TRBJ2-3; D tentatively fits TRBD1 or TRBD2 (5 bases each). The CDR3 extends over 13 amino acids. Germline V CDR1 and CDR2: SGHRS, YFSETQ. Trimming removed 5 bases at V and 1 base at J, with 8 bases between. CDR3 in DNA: TGCGCCAGCAGGACGGGACGCACAGATACGCAGTATTTT. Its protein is CASRTGRTDTQYF. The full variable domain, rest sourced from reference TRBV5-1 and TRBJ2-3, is KAGVTQTPRYLIKTRGQQVTLSCSPISGHRSVSWYQQTPGQGLQFLFEYFSETQRNKGNFPGRFSGRQFSNSRSEMNVSTLELGDSALYLCASRTGRTDTQYFGPGTRLTVL.

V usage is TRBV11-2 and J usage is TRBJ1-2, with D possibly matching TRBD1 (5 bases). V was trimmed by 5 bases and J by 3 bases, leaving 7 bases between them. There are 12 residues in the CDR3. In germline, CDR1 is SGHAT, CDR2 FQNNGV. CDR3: CASSPGYYGYTF. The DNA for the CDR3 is TGTGCCAGCAGCCCAGGGTACTATGGCTACACCTTC. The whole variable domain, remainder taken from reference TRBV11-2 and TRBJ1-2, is EAGVAQSPRYKIIEKRQSVAFWCNPISGHATLYWYQQILGQGPKLLIQFQNNGVVDDSQLPKDRFSAERLKGVDSTLKIQPAKLEDSAVYLCASSPGYYGYTFGSGTRLTVV.

CDR3 sequence (DNA): TGCGCCAGCAGCACTAGCGGGGATGGGAAAGAGACCCAGTACTTC. It specifies CASSTSGDGKETQYF. V gene TRBV5-1 combines with J gene TRBJ2-7, with 10 bases fitting TRBD2. The end of the DNA is better explained by TRBJ2-5, so the J call may be wrong. The germline CDR1 and CDR2 sequences are SGHRS and YFSETQ. This CDR3 contains 15 residues.

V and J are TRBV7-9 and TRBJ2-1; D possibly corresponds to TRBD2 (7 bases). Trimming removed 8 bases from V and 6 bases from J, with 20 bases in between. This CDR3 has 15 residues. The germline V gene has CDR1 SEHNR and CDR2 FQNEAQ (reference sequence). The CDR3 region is CASSLEGGGLNEQFF. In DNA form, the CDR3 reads TGTGCCAGCTCCCTGGAAGGGGGGGGTCTCAATGAGCAGTTCTTC.

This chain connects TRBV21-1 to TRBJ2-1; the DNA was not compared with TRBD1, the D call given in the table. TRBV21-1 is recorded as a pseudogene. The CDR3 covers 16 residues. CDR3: CASSKGGGFIYNEQFF. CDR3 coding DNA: TGTGCCAGCAGCAAAGGGGGGGGATTCATCTACAATGAGCAGTTCTTC.

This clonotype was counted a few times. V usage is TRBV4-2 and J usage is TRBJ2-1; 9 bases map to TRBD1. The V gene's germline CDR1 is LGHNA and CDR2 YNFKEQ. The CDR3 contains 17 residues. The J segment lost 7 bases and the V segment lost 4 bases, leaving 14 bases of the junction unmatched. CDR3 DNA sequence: TGTGCCAGCAGCCCGGAGGTCGGGACAGGGTCTAGGAATGAGCAGTTCTTC. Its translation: CASSPEVGTGSRNEQFF.

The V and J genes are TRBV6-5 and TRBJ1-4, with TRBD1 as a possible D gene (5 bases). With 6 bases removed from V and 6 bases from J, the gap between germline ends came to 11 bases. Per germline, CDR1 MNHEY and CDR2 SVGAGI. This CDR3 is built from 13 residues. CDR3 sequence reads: CASSGGGYEKLFF. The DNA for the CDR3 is TGTGCCAGCAGCGGGGGAGGGTATGAAAAACTGTTTTTT.

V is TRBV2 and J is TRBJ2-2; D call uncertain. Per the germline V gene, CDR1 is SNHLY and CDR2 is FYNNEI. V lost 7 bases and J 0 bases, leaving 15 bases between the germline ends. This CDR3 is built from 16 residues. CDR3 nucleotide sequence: TGTGCCAGCATCGATAGACAAACCTCGAACACCGGGGAGCTGTTTTTT. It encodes CASIDRQTSNTGELFF.